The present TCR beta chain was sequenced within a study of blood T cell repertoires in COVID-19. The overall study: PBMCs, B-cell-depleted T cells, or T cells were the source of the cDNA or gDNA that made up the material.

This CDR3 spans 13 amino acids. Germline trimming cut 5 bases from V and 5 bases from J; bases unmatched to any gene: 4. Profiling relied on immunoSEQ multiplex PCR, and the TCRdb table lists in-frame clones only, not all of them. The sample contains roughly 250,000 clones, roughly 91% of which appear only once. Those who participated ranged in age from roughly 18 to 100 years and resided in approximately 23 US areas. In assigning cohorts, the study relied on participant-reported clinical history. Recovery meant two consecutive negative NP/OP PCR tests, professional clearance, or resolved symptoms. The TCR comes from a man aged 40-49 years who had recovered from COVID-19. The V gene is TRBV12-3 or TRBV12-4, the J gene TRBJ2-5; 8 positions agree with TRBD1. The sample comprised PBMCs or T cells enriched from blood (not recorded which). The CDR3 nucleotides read TGTGCCAGCAGTCCGACAGGGGACGAGACCCAGTACTTC. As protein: CASSPTGDETQYF.